A single sample is the source of the 14 T cell receptor beta chains below, sequenced in a study of blood T cell repertoires in COVID-19. TCRdb's copy holds only in-frame clones and misses some; the assay was immunoSEQ multiplex PCR. Of around 190,000 clones in the sample, about 77% were seen once. The sequenced sample was PBMCs or T cells enriched from blood (not recorded which). The receptors stem from a woman between 45 and 65 years old with acute COVID-19.

This chain joins TRBV10-1 and TRBJ2-2; D is ambiguous. Looked up from germline, CDR1 is WNHNN and CDR2 is SYGVQD (reference sequence). CDR3 length equals 14 residues. Trimming left V 4 bases short and J 5 bases short, with 11 bases between. In nucleotides, the CDR3 is TGCGCCAGCAGTGGACATACAGTGACCGGGGAGCTGTTTTTT. Translating gives CASSGHTVTGELFF.

This clone occurred many times. This chain joins TRBV5-5 and TRBJ1-2, with D hard to call. Looked up from germline, CDR1 is SGHKS and CDR2 is YYEKEE (reference sequence). This CDR3 has 15 amino acids. Trimming removed 1 base from V and 8 bases from J, with 18 bases in between. The CDR3 DNA follows: TGTGCCAGCAGCTTGCTCGGGGATGTTACGCGGGGCTACACCTTC. Its translation: CASSLLGDVTRGYTF.

In its sample, this clone was seen a few times. This chain joins TRBV7-2 and TRBJ1-2; D is undetermined. The germline CDR1 and CDR2 sequences are SGHTA and FQGNSA. Trimming removed 1 base from V and 5 bases from J, with 8 bases in between. CDR3 length: 13 residues. For the CDR3, the DNA is TGTGCCAGCAGCTTAGGAGGAGATTATGGCTACACCTTC. Amino acid sequence: CASSLGGDYGYTF.

This clone was recorded only once. The chain has TRBV21-1 and TRBJ2-2; the table's D call of TRBD1 was not tested on the DNA. TRBV21-1 is termed a pseudogene. The CDR3 runs 16 residues. CDR3 in DNA: TGTGCCAGCAGCAAAGGAGGTAGGGGGCGCACCGGGGAGCTGTTTTTT. It yields the protein CASSKGGRGRTGELFF.

The CDR3 sequence is CASRTANTGELFF. The CDR3 DNA follows: TGTGCCAGCAGGACAGCGAACACCGGGGAGCTGTTTTTT. The chain uses TRBV12-3 or TRBV12-4 and TRBJ2-2; D is possibly TRBD1 (5 bases). V lost 6 bases, J lost 0 bases, and 5 bases lay in between. The CDR3 is 13 amino acids.

The V and J genes are TRBV27 and TRBJ2-7, with 8 bases identical to TRBD2. The length of the CDR3 is 17 residues. V was pared by 5 bases and J by 2 bases, with 14 bases of the junction left unmatched. The germline V gene encodes CDR1 MNHEY and CDR2 SMNVEV (reference sequence). In DNA, the CDR3 is TGTGCCAGCAGTCCACTACTAGCGGACCAATTCCCCTACGAGCAGTACGTC. This gives the protein CASSPLLADQFPYEQYV.

This chain links TRBV19 with TRBJ1-6; D unclear. From germline, CDR1 is LNHDA and CDR2 SQIVND (reference sequence). V dropped 2 bases and J dropped 6 bases, with 11 bases sitting between them. The CDR3 runs to 15 residues. The CDR3 DNA sequence: TGTGCCAGTAGTATATCCCTCCGGGGTAATTCACCCCTCCACTTT. It encodes CASSISLRGNSPLHF. Drawing the rest from reference TRBV19 and TRBJ1-6, the complete variable domain is DGGITQSPKYLFRKEGQNVTLSCEQNLNHDAMYWYRQDPGQGLRLIYYSQIVNDFQKGDIAEGYSVSREKKESFPLTVTSAQKNPTAFYLCASSISLRGNSPLHFGNGTRLTVT.

The chain combines TRBV4-2 with TRBJ1-2, with 7 bases lining up with TRBD1. Germline CDR1 LGHNA, CDR2 YNFKEQ. V dropped 4 bases and J dropped 5; count of bases not matched to a gene: 13. The CDR3 is 16 residues long. Written as DNA, the CDR3 is TGTGCCAGCAGCCTAACCTCCACAGGGGTAGGGTATGGCTACACCTTC. This gives the protein CASSLTSTGVGYGYTF.

The genes are TRBV5-1 and TRBJ1-3, with 10 bases identical to TRBD1. The CDR3 sequence is 17 residues long. The V and J ends lost 0 bases and 3 bases, in that order; junction bases with no gene match: 6. Germline V lookup: CDR1 SGHRS, CDR2 YFSETQ. The CDR3 reads CASSLAGQGRNGNTIYF. CDR3 in DNA: TGCGCCAGCAGCTTGGCGGGACAGGGGAGAAATGGAAACACCATATATTTT.

This clone was seen just once. The chain employs TRBV29-1 and TRBJ1-1, with TRBD1 matching over 8 bases. This CDR3 is 15 amino acids long. Germline CDR1 reads SQVTM; CDR2 reads ANQGSEA. V shed 7 bases, J shed 2 bases, and the junction held 12 bases outside the gene matches. CDR3 in DNA: TGCAGCGCGGTGCAGGGGGCGATTCCCAACACTGAAGCTTTCTTT. Translated, it gives CSAVQGAIPNTEAFF.

This clone has just a few counts. CDR3 nucleotides: TGTGCCAGCAGCTCCACAGGGGGGGAATACAATGAGCAGTTCTTC. Encoded protein: CASSSTGGEYNEQFF. This rearrangement joins TRBV7-9 to TRBJ2-1; D is perhaps TRBD1 (8 bases). The germline CDR1 and CDR2 sequences are SEHNR and FQNEAQ (reference sequence). This CDR3 region has 15 residues. The V end was cut by 4 bases, the J end by 4 bases, with 14 bases between. The full variable domain, with the rest looked up from reference TRBV7-9 and TRBJ2-1, is DTGVSQNPRHKITKRGQNVTFRCDPISEHNRLYWYRQTLGQGPEFLTYFQNEAQLEKSRLLSDRFSAERPKGSFSTLEIQRTEQGDSAMYLCASSSTGGEYNEQFFGPGTRLTVL.

This rearrangement joins TRBV18 to TRBJ2-4; 11 nucleotides match TRBD1. Germline CDR1 is KGHSH and CDR2 is LQKENI. The CDR3 sequence is 15 residues long. Losses at the gene ends were 2 bases for V and 6 bases for J; bases not matched to a gene: 3. In nucleotides, the CDR3 is TGTGCCAGCTCACCAAAGGGACAGGGGGGAAACATTCAGTACTTC. Residues: CASSPKGQGGNIQYF.

This clone was seen only a few times. The rearrangement links TRBV5-5 to TRBJ1-5, with a tentative D call TRBD1 (6 bases). Per the germline V gene, CDR1 is SGHKS and CDR2 is YYEKEE (reference sequence). V was clipped by 4 bases and J by 3 bases, with 20 bases between them. This CDR3 spans 17 amino acids. This CDR3 is CASSPRGGIPPNQPQHF. In DNA form, the CDR3 reads TGTGCCAGCAGCCCTAGGGGGGGGATCCCCCCCAATCAGCCCCAGCATTTT.

V is TRBV2 and J is TRBJ2-4; 8 bases are shared with TRBD1. V trimming: 7 bases; J trimming: 11 bases; junction bases outside the gene matches: 19. Germline V gene data show CDR1 as SNHLY and CDR2 as FYNNEI. The CDR3 totals 16 residues. CDR3 coding DNA: TGTGCCAGCACCCCGGGACAGGCCCCGAGTGATGGAGTTCAGTACTTC. Protein sequence: CASTPGQAPSDGVQYF.